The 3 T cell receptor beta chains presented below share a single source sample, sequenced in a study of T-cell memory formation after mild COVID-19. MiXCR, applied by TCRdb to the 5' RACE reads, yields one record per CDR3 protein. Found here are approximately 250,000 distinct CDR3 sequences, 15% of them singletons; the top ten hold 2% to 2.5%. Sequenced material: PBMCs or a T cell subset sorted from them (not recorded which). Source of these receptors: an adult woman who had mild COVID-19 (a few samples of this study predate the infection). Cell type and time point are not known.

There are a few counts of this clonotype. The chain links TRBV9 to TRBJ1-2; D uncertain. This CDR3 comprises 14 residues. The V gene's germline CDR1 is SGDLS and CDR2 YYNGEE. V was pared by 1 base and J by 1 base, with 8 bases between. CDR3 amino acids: CASSVSAGNYGYTF. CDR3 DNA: TGTGCCAGCAGCGTATCCGCCGGTAACTATGGCTACACCTTC.

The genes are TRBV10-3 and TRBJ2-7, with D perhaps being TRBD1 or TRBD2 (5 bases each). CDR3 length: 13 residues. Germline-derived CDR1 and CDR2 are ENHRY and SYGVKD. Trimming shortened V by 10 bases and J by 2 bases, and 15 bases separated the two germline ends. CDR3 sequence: CATSGTPPYEQYF. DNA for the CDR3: TGTGCCACCTCTGGGACGCCACCCTACGAGCAGTACTTC.

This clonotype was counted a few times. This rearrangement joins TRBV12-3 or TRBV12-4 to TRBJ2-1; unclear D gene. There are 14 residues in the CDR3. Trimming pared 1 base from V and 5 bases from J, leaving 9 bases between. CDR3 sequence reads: CASSLGVLDNEQFF. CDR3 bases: TGTGCCAGCAGTTTAGGAGTTCTCGACAATGAGCAGTTCTTC.